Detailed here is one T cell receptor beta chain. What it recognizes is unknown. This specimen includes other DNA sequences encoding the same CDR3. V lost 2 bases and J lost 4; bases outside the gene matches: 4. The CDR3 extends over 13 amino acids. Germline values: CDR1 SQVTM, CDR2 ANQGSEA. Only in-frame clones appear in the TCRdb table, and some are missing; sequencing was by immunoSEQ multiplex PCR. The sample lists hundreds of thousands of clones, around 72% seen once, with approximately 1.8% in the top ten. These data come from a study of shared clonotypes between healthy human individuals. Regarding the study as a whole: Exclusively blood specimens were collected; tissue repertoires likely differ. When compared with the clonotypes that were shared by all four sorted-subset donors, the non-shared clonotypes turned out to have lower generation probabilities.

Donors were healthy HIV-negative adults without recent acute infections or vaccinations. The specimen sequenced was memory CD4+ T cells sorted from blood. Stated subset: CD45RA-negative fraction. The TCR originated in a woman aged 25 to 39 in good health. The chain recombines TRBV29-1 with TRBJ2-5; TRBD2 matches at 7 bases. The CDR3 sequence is CSVERGGAETQYF. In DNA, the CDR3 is TGCAGCGTTGAAAGGGGAGGGGCAGAGACCCAGTACTTC.